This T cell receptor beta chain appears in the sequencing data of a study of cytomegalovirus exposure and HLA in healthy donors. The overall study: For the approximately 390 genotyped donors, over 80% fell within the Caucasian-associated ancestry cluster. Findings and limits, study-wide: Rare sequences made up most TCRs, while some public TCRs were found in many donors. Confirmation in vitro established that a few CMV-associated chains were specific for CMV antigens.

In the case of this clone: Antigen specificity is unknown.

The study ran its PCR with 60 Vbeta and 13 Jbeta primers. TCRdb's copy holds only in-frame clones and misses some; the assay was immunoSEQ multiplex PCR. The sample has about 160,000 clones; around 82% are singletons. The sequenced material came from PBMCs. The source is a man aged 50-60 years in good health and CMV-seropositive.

The CDR3 DNA is TGTGCCAGCAGTCCCAGTTTTACAGAGCAGTTCTTC. Its translation is CASSPSFTEQFF. This chain joins TRBV6-6 and TRBJ2-1; D unclear. CDR3 length: 12 amino acids. Germline CDR1 is MNHNY and CDR2 is SVGAGI (reference sequence). Trimming pared 5 bases from V and 10 bases from J, leaving 12 bases between.